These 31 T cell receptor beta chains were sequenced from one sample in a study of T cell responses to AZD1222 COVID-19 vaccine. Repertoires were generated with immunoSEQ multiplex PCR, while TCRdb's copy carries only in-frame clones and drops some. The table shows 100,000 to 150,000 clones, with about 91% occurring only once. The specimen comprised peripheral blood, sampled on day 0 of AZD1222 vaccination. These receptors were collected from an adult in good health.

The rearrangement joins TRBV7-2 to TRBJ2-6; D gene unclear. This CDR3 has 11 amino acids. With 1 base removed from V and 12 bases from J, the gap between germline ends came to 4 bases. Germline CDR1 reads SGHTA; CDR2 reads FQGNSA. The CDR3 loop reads CASSLVSVLTF. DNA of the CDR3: TGTGCCAGCAGCTTAGTCTCCGTCCTGACTTTC.

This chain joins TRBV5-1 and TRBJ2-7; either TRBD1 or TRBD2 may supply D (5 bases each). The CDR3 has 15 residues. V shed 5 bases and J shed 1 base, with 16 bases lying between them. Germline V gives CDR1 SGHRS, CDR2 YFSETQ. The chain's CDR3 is CASRQPGRGSYEQYF. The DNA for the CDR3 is TGCGCCAGCAGGCAACCGGGACGGGGTTCCTACGAGCAGTACTTC. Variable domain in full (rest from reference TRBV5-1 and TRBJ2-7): KAGVTQTPRYLIKTRGQQVTLSCSPISGHRSVSWYQQTPGQGLQFLFEYFSETQRNKGNFPGRFSGRQFSNSRSEMNVSTLELGDSALYLCASRQPGRGSYEQYFGPGTRLTVT.

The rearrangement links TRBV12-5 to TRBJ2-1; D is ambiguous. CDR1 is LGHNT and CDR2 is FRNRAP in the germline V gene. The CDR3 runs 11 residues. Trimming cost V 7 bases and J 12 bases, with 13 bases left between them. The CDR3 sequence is CASAPFYGQFF. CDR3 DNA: TGTGCTAGTGCCCCCTTTTATGGGCAGTTCTTC. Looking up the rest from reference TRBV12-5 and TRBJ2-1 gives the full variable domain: DARVTQTPRHKVTEMGQEVTMRCQPILGHNTVFWYRQTMMQGLELLAYFRNRAPLDDSGMPKDRFSAEMPDATLATLKIQPSEPRDSAVYFCASAPFYGQFFGPGTRLTVL.

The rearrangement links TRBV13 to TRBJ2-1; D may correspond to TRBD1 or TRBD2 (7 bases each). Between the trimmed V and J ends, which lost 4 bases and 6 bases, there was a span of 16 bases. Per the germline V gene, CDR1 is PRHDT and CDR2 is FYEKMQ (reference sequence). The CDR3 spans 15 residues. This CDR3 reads CASSSSREGANEQFF. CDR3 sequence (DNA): TGTGCCAGCAGCTCGTCTAGGGAGGGGGCCAATGAGCAGTTCTTC.

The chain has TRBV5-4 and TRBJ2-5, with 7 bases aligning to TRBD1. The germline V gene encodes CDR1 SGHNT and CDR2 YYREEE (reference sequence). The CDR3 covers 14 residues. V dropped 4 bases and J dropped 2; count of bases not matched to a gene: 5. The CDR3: CASSLSDRQETQYF. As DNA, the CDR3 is TGTGCCAGCAGCCTCTCGGACAGGCAAGAGACCCAGTACTTC.

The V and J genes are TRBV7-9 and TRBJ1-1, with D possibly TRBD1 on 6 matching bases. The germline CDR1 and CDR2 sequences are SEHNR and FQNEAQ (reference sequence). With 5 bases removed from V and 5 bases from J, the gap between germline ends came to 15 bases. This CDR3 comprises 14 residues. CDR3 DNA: TGTGCCAGCAGCAGAAAGGACAGCCAGACTGAAGCTTTCTTT. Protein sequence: CASSRKDSQTEAFF.

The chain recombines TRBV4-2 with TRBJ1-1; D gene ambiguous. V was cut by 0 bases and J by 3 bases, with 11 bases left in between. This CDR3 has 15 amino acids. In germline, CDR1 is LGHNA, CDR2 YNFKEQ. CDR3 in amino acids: CASSQDKLRYTEAFF. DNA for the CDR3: TGTGCCAGCAGCCAAGATAAGCTACGATACACTGAAGCTTTCTTT.

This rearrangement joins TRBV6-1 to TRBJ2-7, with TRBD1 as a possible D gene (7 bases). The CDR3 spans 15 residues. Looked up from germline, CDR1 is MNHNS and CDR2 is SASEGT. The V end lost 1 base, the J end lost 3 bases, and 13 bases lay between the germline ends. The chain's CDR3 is CASSEEGQGGYEQYF. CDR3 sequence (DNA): TGTGCCAGCAGTGAAGAGGGGCAGGGGGGCTACGAGCAGTACTTC.

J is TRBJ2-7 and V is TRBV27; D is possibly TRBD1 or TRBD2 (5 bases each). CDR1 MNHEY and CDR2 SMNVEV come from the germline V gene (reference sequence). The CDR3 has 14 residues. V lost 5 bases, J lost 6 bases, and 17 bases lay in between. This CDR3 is CASSASGAAFEQYF. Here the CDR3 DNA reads TGTGCCAGCAGTGCTTCCGGGGCCGCCTTCGAGCAGTACTTC.

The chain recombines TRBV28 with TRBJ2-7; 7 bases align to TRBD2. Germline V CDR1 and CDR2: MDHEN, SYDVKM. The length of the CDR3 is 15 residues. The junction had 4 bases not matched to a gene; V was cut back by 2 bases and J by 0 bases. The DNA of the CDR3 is TGTGCCAGCAGTTTAGCGGGGGTCAGCTCCTACGAGCAGTACTTC. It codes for CASSLAGVSSYEQYF.

The CDR3 bases are TGTGCCAGCACCCCTCAGGGGGGTGGCACCGGGGAGCTGTTTTTT. Protein sequence: CASTPQGGGTGELFF. The chain recombines TRBV6-6 with TRBJ2-2; a possible D gene is TRBD1 (7 bases). In germline, CDR1 is MNHNY, CDR2 SVGAGI (reference sequence). Trimming left V 7 bases short and J 4 bases short, with 16 bases between. The CDR3 spans 15 residues.

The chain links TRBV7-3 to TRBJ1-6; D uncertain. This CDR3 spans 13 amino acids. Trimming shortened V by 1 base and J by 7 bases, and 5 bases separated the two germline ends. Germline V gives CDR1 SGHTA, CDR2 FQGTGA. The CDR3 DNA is TGTGCCAGCAGCTTAAACGGGAATTCACCCCTCCACTTT. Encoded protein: CASSLNGNSPLHF.

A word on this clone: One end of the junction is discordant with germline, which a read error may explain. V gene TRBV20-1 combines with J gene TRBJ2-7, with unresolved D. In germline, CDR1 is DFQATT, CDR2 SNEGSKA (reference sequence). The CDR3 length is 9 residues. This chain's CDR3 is CSATPHGFF. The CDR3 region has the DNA TGCAGTGCCACGCCTCACGGGTTCTTC.

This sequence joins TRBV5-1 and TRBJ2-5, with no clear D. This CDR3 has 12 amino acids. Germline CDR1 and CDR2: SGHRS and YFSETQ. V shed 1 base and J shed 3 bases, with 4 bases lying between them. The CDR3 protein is CASSLSKETQYF. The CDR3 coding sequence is TGCGCCAGCAGCTTGAGTAAAGAGACCCAGTACTTC.

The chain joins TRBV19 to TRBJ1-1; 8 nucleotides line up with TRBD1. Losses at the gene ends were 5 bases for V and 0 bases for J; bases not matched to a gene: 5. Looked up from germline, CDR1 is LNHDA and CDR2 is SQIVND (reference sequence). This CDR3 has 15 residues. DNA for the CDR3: TGTGCCAGTAGTCTGGGGACAGGAATGAACACTGAAGCTTTCTTT. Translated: CASSLGTGMNTEAFF.

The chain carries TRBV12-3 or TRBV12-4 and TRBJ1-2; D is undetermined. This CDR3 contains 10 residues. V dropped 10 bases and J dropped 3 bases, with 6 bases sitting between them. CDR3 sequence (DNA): TGTGCCATGGGCCACTATGGCTACACCTTC. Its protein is CAMGHYGYTF.

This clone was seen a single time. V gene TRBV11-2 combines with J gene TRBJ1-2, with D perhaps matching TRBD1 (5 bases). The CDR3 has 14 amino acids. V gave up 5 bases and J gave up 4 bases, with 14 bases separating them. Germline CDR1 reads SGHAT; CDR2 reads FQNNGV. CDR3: CASSPRRDGYGYTF. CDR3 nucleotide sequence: TGTGCCAGCAGCCCCCGGAGGGACGGCTATGGCTACACCTTC.

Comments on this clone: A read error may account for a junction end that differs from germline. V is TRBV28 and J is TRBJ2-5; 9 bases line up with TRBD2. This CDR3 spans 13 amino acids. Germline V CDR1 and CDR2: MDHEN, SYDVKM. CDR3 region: CASSPQAGGPPNF. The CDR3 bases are TGTGCCAGCAGTCCCCAAGCGGGGGGCCCACCAAACTTC.

CDR3 nucleotides: TGTGCCAGCGTAACAGGGGCTAACTATGGCTACACCTTC. Encoded protein: CASVTGANYGYTF. The J gene is TRBJ1-2, the V gene TRBV12-3 or TRBV12-4; 7 bases line up with TRBD1. V lost 8 bases and J lost 0; bases outside the gene matches: 3. CDR3 length equals 13 residues.

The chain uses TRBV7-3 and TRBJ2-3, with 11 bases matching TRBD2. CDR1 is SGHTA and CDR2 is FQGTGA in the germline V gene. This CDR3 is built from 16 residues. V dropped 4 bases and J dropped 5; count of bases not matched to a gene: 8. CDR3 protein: CASSSLAGGQGDTQYF. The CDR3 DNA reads TGTGCCAGCAGCTCCTTAGCGGGGGGGCAAGGAGATACGCAGTATTTT.

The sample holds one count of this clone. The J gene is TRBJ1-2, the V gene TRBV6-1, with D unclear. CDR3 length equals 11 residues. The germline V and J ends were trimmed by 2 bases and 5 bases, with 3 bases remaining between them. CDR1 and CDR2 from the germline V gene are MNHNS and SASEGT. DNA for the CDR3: TGTGCCAGCAGTGAACTTTATGGCTACACCTTC. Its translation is CASSELYGYTF.

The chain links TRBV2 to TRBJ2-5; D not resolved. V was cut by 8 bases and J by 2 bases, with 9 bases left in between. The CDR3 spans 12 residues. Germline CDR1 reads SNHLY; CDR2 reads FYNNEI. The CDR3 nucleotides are TGTGCCAGCCGAACTCTGCAAGAGACCCAGTACTTC. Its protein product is CASRTLQETQYF.

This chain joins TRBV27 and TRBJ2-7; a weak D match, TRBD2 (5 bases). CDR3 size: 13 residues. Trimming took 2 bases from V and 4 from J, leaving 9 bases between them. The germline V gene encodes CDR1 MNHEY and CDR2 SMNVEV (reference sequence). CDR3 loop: CASSLAAGYEQYF. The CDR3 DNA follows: TGTGCCAGCAGTTTAGCGGCGGGTTACGAGCAGTACTTC.

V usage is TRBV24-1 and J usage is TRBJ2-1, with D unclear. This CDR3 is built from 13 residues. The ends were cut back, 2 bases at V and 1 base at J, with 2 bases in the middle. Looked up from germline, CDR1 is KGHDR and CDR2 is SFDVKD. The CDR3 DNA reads TGTGCCACCAGTGATTATTCCTACAATGAGCAGTTCTTC. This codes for CATSDYSYNEQFF.

The CDR3 reads CASSESWEKLFF. The CDR3 bases are TGTGCCAGCAGTGAAAGCTGGGAAAAACTGTTTTTT. The chain combines TRBV2 with TRBJ1-4; D is unresolved. There are 12 residues in the CDR3. CDR1 and CDR2 (germline): SNHLY, FYNNEI. The V gene lost 2 bases and the J gene lost 8 bases, with 6 bases spanning the gap.

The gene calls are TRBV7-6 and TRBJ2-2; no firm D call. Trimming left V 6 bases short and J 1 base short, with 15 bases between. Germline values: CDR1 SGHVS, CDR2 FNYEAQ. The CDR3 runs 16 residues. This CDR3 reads CASRPAEALNTGELFF. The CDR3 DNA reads TGTGCCAGCAGGCCCGCGGAAGCCCTGAACACCGGGGAGCTGTTTTTT.

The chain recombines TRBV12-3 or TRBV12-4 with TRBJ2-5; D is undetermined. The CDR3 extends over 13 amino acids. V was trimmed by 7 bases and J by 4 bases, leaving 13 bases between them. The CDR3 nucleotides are TGTGCCAGCACCACCTATTTAGGAGAGACCCAGTACTTC. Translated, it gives CASTTYLGETQYF.

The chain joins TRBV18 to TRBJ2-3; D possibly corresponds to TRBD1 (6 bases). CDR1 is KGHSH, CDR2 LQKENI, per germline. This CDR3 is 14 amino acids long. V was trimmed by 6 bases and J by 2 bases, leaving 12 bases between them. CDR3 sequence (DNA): TGTGCCAGCTCGCCGGACAGCCACACAGATACGCAGTATTTT. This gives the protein CASSPDSHTDTQYF. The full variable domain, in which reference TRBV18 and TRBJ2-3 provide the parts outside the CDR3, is NAGVMQNPRHLVRRRGQEARLRCSPMKGHSHVYWYRQLPEEGLKFMVYLQKENIIDESGMPKERFSAEFPKEGPSILRIQQVVRGDSAAYFCASSPDSHTDTQYFGPGTRLTVL.

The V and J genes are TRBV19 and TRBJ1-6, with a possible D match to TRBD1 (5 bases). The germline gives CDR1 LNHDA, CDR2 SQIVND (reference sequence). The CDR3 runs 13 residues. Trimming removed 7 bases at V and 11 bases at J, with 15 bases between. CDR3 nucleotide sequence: TGTGCCAGTACCCGGGACGCCCGCCCACCCCTCCACTTT. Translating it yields CASTRDARPPLHF.

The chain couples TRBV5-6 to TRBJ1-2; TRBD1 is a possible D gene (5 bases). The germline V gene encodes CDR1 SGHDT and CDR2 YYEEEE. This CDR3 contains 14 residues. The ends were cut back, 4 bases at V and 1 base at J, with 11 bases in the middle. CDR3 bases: TGTGCCAGCAGCCGGGGGTCCGTTAACTATGGCTACACCTTC. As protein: CASSRGSVNYGYTF.

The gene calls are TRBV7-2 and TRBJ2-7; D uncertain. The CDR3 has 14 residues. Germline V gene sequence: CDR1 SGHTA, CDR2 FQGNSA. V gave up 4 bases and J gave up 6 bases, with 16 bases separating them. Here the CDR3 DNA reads TGTGCCAGCAGCTCCCGGACCAGCCCGGCCGAGCAGTACTTC. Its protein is CASSSRTSPAEQYF. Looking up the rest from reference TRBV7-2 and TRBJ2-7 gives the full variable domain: GAGVSQSPSNKVTEKGKDVELRCDPISGHTALYWYRQSLGQGLEFLIYFQGNSAPDKSGLPSDRFSAERTGGSVSTLTIQRTQQEDSAVYLCASSSRTSPAEQYFGPGTRLTVT.